These 21 T cell receptor beta chains were sequenced from one sample in a study of blood T cell repertoires in COVID-19. Assay used: immunoSEQ multiplex PCR; TCRdb lists only in-frame clones, some missing. The table lists about 90,000 clones, 70% to 90% of them singletons. Material for sequencing was peripheral blood. The receptors stem from a man in his forties or fifties with acute or convalescent COVID-19.

This chain joins TRBV18 and TRBJ2-1; D possibly corresponds to TRBD1 (6 bases). Germline CDR1 reads KGHSH; CDR2 reads LQKENI. The CDR3 contains 15 residues. The V and J ends lost 4 bases and 0 bases respectively, with 10 bases between them. CDR3: CASSLEQGSYNEQFF. For the CDR3, the DNA is TGTGCCAGCTCACTAGAACAGGGCTCCTACAATGAGCAGTTCTTC.

This chain connects TRBV7-8 to TRBJ1-4, with D possibly being TRBD1 (6 bases). The V end was cut by 4 bases, the J end by 7 bases, with 7 bases between. Germline lookup yields CDR1 SGHVS and CDR2 FQNEAQ. The CDR3 runs 12 residues. The CDR3 DNA reads as TGTGCCAGCAGCTCCAGGGGTGAAAAACTGTTTTTT. Its protein is CASSSRGEKLFF.

The rearrangement joins TRBV10-1 to TRBJ2-5; possible D gene TRBD1, 7 bases. CDR1 and CDR2 from the germline V gene are WNHNN and SYGVQD (reference sequence). The CDR3 runs 13 residues. Trimming stripped 7 bases from V and 4 bases from J, with 13 bases between. The DNA for the CDR3 is TGCGCCAGCAAAAGCCAGGGGGGAGAGACCCAGTACTTC. Translation: CASKSQGGETQYF.

A note on this clone: The same CDR3 also results from other DNA sequences found in this sample. The chain carries TRBV28 and TRBJ1-2, with D uncertain. Trimming shortened V by 5 bases and J by 3 bases, and 10 bases separated the two germline ends. CDR1 MDHEN and CDR2 SYDVKM come from the germline V gene. The CDR3 consists of 13 residues. CDR3 amino acids: CASSPRLDYGYTF. CDR3 DNA: TGTGCCAGCAGTCCTCGACTTGACTATGGCTACACCTTC.

V gene TRBV2 combines with J gene TRBJ2-1; TRBD2 aligns across 7 bases. Germline lookup yields CDR1 SNHLY and CDR2 FYNNEI. The CDR3 covers 16 residues. J gave up 7 bases and V 2 bases, and 11 bases lay outside the gene matches. The CDR3 sequence is CASSELLRGSSNEQFF. The CDR3 nucleotides are TGTGCCAGCAGTGAATTACTACGCGGGAGTTCAAATGAGCAGTTCTTC.

V and J are TRBV7-9 and TRBJ2-7, with no clear D. Germline values: CDR1 SEHNR, CDR2 FQNEAQ (reference sequence). Trimming took 2 bases from V and 0 from J, leaving 14 bases between them. The length of the CDR3 is 16 residues. CDR3: CASSLPADTSSYEQYF. The CDR3 nucleotides are TGTGCCAGCAGCTTACCCGCCGACACCAGCTCCTACGAGCAGTACTTC.

This chain uses TRBV29-1 with TRBJ1-2; a possible D gene is TRBD1 (5 bases). CDR3 length: 13 amino acids. Deletions cut 2 bases from V and 0 bases from J, with 7 bases between. CDR1 and CDR2 (germline): SQVTM, ANQGSEA. CDR3 nucleotide sequence: TGCAGCGTTGAAACAGGACCTAACTATGGCTACACCTTC. This translates into CSVETGPNYGYTF.

The chain links TRBV5-1 to TRBJ1-4; TRBD1 might be the D (5 bases). The CDR3 sequence is 15 residues long. Per the germline V gene, CDR1 is SGHRS and CDR2 is YFSETQ. The ends were cut back, 0 bases at V and 6 bases at J, with 12 bases in the middle. Here the CDR3 DNA reads TGCGCCAGCAGCTTGGCCGGTCAGGGTGATGAAAAACTGTTTTTT. Protein sequence: CASSLAGQGDEKLFF.

The DNA of the CDR3 is TGTGCCACCAGCAGAGCCCGGGCACTAGATAACACTGAAGCTTTCTTT. Translating gives CATSRARALDNTEAFF. The chain employs TRBV15 and TRBJ1-1, with D hard to call. The CDR3 extends over 16 amino acids. V lost 1 base and J lost 2, with 14 bases in between. Germline CDR1 and CDR2: LNHNV and YYDKDF (reference sequence).

The chain recombines TRBV28 with TRBJ2-5, with 7 bases lining up with TRBD2. CDR1 is MDHEN and CDR2 is SYDVKM in the germline V gene. The trim removed 5 bases at V and 5 bases at J, leaving 5 bases unmatched. This CDR3 spans 13 amino acids. This CDR3 reads CASSELGGETQYF. In DNA, the CDR3 is TGTGCCAGCAGTGAACTGGGGGGGGAGACCCAGTACTTC.

CDR3 coding DNA: TGTGCCAGCAGCCCACCAAGCGGGCTAGCTAACTATGGCTACACCTTC. Translating gives CASSPPSGLANYGYTF. The chain combines TRBV11-2 with TRBJ1-2; D unresolved. Germline CDR1 and CDR2: SGHAT and FQNNGV. The germline V and J ends were trimmed by 5 bases and 0 bases, with 16 bases remaining between them. This CDR3 spans 16 amino acids.

The chain has TRBV10-2 and TRBJ2-7; TRBD1 matches 7 bases. The junction had 7 bases not matched to a gene; V was cut back by 2 bases and J by 0 bases. In germline, CDR1 is WSHSY, CDR2 SAAADI. CDR3 length equals 16 residues. The DNA for the CDR3 is TGCGCCAGCAGTGAGCGAGAAGACAGGGCCTCCTACGAGCAGTACTTC. This gives the protein CASSEREDRASYEQYF.

In this sample, this clone turned up a few times. V is TRBV6-5 and J is TRBJ1-1; 8 nucleotides agree with TRBD1. The CDR3 totals 15 residues. V shed 6 bases and J 1 base; nucleotides not matched to a gene: 7. Germline assignment: CDR1 MNHEY and CDR2 SVGAGI. The DNA of the CDR3 is TGTGCCAGCAGGCAGGACAGGGCCCGGAACACTGAAGCTTTCTTT. Protein product: CASRQDRARNTEAFF.

This clone was counted a few times. The DNA for the CDR3 is TGTGCCGGCGGGCCGAACACCGGGGAGCTGTTTTTT. It specifies CAGGPNTGELFF. J is TRBJ2-2 and V is TRBV7-9; D is perhaps TRBD2 (5 bases). Between the trimmed V and J ends, which lost 11 bases and 0 bases, there was a span of 7 bases. The CDR3 extends over 12 amino acids. In germline, CDR1 is SEHNR, CDR2 FQNEAQ (reference sequence).

The chain employs TRBV19 and TRBJ1-4; 10 positions match TRBD1. This CDR3 has 15 residues. V gave up 5 bases and J gave up 8 bases; unmatched junction bases: 8. Germline V gene lookup returns CDR1 LNHDA and CDR2 SQIVND (reference sequence). The CDR3 loop reads CASSGLDRGNEKLFF. Written as DNA, the CDR3 is TGTGCCAGTAGTGGCCTGGACAGGGGGAACGAAAAACTGTTTTTT. Drawing the rest from reference TRBV19 and TRBJ1-4, the complete variable domain is DGGITQSPKYLFRKEGQNVTLSCEQNLNHDAMYWYRQDPGQGLRLIYYSQIVNDFQKGDIAEGYSVSREKKESFPLTVTSAQKNPTAFYLCASSGLDRGNEKLFFGSGTQLSVL.

For the CDR3, the DNA is TGTGCCAGCAGTCTGGGGGGGAGGGAGACCCAGTACTTC. Protein sequence: CASSLGGRETQYF. The chain joins TRBV6-5 to TRBJ2-5; 7 nucleotides align to TRBD2. CDR3 length: 13 residues. The J segment lost 5 bases and the V segment lost 5 bases, leaving 5 bases of the junction unmatched. The germline CDR1 and CDR2 sequences are MNHEY and SVGAGI.

The J gene is TRBJ2-2, the V gene TRBV6-5; D is unresolved. Per germline, CDR1 MNHEY and CDR2 SVGAGI. The CDR3 spans 16 residues. V lost 0 bases and J lost 2, with 10 bases in between. In nucleotides, the CDR3 is TGTGCCAGCAGTTACTCTTTTGGCTCCAACACCGGGGAGCTGTTTTTT. Amino acid sequence: CASSYSFGSNTGELFF.

The CDR3 sequence: CASHLRLVNTEAFF. DNA for the CDR3: TGTGCCAGCCACCTAAGACTGGTGAACACTGAAGCTTTCTTT. The chain uses TRBV2 and TRBJ1-1; D is undetermined. Trimming left V 8 bases short and J 0 bases short, with 13 bases between. The CDR3 runs 14 residues. In germline, CDR1 is SNHLY, CDR2 FYNNEI.

This chain joins TRBV11-2 and TRBJ1-1; no reliable D call. Between the trimmed V and J ends, which lost 5 bases and 2 bases, there was a span of 12 bases. The CDR3 length is 14 residues. Germline V CDR1 and CDR2: SGHAT, FQNNGV. The CDR3, as DNA: TGTGCCAGCAGCCCTAACTTCCAAAACACTGAAGCTTTCTTT. Its translation: CASSPNFQNTEAFF.

The chain couples TRBV5-5 to TRBJ2-7, with TRBD1 matching over 9 bases. Germline V lookup: CDR1 SGHKS, CDR2 YYEKEE (reference sequence). CDR3 size: 15 residues. Trimming at V came to 4 bases and at J to 4 bases, leaving 9 bases not matched to a gene. The CDR3 DNA is TGTGCCAGCAGCGTCGGGGGGACAGGGCGGTACGAGCAGTACTTC. Translation gives CASSVGGTGRYEQYF.

This clone was found once. The rearrangement uses TRBV11-2 and TRBJ1-2, with D possibly matching TRBD1 (5 bases). The CDR3 length is 13 residues. V lost 5 bases and J 8 bases, leaving 15 bases between the germline ends. The germline CDR1 and CDR2 sequences are SGHAT and FQNNGV. The CDR3 loop reads CASSPDRSWGYTF. The CDR3 DNA follows: TGTGCCAGCAGCCCCGACAGATCTTGGGGCTACACCTTC.